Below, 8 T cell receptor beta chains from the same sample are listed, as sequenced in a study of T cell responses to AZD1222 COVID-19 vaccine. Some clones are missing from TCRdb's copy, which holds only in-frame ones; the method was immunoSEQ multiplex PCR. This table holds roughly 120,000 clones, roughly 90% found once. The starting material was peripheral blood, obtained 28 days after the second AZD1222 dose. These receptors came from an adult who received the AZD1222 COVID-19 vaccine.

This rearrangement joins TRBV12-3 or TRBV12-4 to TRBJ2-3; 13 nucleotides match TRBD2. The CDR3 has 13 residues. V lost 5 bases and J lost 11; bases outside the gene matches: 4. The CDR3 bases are TGTGCCAGCAGTGGGACTAGCGGGATGGAGCAGTATTTT. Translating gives CASSGTSGMEQYF.

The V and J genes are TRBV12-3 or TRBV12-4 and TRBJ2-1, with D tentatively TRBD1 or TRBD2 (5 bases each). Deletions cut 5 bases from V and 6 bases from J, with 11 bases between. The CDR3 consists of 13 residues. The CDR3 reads CASSPGTFNEQFF. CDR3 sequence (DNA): TGTGCCAGCAGTCCAGGGACGTTCAATGAGCAGTTCTTC.

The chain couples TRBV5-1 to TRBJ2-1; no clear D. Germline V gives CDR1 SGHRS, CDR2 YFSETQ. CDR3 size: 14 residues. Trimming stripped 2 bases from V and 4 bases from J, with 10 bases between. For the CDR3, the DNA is TGCGCCAGCAGCTTAGGCTGGCAGTACAATGAGCAGTTCTTC. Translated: CASSLGWQYNEQFF. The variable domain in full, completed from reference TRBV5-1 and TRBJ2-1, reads KAGVTQTPRYLIKTRGQQVTLSCSPISGHRSVSWYQQTPGQGLQFLFEYFSETQRNKGNFPGRFSGRQFSNSRSEMNVSTLELGDSALYLCASSLGWQYNEQFFGPGTRLTVL.

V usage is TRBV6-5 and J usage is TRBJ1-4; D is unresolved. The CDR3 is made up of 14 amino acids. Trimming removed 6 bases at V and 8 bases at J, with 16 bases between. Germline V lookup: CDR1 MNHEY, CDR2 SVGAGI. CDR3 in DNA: TGTGCCAGCAGCGCTCCTCGGGAGGCGGAAAAACTGTTTTTT. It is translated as CASSAPREAEKLFF.

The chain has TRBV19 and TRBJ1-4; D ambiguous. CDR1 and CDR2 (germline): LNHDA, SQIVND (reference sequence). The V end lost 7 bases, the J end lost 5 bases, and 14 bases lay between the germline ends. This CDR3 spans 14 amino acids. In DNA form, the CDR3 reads TGTGCCAGTACCCACTTTAGTGGAAATGAAAAACTGTTTTTT. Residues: CASTHFSGNEKLFF.

CDR3 sequence reads: CASSLQGTHGYTF. Here the CDR3 DNA reads TGTGCCAGCAGCTTACAGGGAACCCATGGCTACACCTTC. This chain joins TRBV5-4 and TRBJ1-2; possible D gene TRBD1, 6 bases. The CDR3 spans 13 residues. Trimming removed 2 bases from V and 6 bases from J, with 11 bases in between. The germline CDR1 and CDR2 sequences are SGHNT and YYREEE (reference sequence).

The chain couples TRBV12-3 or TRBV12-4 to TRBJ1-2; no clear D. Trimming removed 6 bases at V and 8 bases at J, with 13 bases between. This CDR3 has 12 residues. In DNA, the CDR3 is TGTGCCAGCAGCCTAGGGCCCGGGGGCTACACCTTC. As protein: CASSLGPGGYTF.

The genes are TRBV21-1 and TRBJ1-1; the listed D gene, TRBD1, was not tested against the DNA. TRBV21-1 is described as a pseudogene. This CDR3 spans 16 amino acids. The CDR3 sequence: CASSNRDRTPNTEAFF. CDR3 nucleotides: TGTGCCAGCAGCAACCGGGACAGGACCCCGAACACTGAAGCTTTCTTT.